This paragraph covers one TCR beta chain sequence. This record comes from a study of memory CD4+ T cells and cytomegalovirus serostatus. Generated by immunoSEQ multiplex PCR, the TCRdb table keeps only in-frame clones and is missing some. This repertoire shows under 100,000 clones, 65% to 85% found once; its top ten account for around 0.78%. The CDR3 is 13 residues long. Germline CDR1 and CDR2: MNHNS and SASEGT. The V end was cut by 6 bases, the J end by 0 bases, with 6 bases between. The sort gate was single viable CD3+CD4+CD8-CD45RO+ cells for memory CD4+ T cells. The chain carries TRBV6-1 and TRBJ1-5; D gene uncertain. The clonotype originates from an adult in good health and CMV-seronegative. The sequencing input was memory CD4+ T cells from blood. CDR3 bases: TGTGCCAGCAGGGTATATAGCAATCAGCCCCAGCATTTT. Translated: CASRVYSNQPQHF.